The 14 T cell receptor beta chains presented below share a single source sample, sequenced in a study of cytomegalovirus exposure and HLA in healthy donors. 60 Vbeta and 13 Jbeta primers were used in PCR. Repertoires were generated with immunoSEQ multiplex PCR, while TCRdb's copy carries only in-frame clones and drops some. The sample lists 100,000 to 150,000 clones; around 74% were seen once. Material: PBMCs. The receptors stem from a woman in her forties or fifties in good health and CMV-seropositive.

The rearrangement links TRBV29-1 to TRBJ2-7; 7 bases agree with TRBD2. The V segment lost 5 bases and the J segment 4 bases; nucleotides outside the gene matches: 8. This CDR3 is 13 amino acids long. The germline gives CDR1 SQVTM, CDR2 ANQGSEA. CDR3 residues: CSVIGQGGYEQYF. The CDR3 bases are TGCAGCGTTATCGGGCAGGGAGGGTACGAGCAGTACTTC.

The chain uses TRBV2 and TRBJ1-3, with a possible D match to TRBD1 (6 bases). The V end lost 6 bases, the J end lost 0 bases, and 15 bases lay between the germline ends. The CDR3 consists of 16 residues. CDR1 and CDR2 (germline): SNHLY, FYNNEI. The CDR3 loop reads CASSRTDRSSGNTIYF. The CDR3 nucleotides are TGTGCCAGCAGCAGAACGGACAGAAGCTCTGGAAACACCATATATTTT. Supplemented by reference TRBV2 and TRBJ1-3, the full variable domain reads EPEVTQTPSHQVTQMGQEVILRCVPISNHLYFYWYRQILGQKVEFLVSFYNNEISEKSEIFDDQFSVERPDGSNFTLKIRSTKLEDSAMYFCASSRTDRSSGNTIYFGEGSWLTVV.

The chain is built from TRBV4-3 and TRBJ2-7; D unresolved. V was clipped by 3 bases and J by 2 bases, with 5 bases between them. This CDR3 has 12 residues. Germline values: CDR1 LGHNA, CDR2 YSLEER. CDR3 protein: CASSQGPYEQYF. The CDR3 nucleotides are TGCGCCAGCAGCCAGGGCCCCTACGAGCAGTACTTC.

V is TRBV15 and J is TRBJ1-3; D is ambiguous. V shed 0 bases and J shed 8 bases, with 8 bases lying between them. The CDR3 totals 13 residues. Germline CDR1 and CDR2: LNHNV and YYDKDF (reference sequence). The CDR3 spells CATSRDSLDTIYF. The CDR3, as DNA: TGTGCCACCAGCAGAGATAGTTTGGACACCATATATTTT. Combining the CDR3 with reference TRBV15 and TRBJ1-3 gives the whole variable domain DAMVIQNPRYQVTQFGKPVTLSCSQTLNHNVMYWYQQKSSQAPKLLFHYYDKDFNNEADTPDNFQSRRPNTSFCFLDIRSPGLGDTAMYLCATSRDSLDTIYFGEGSWLTVV.

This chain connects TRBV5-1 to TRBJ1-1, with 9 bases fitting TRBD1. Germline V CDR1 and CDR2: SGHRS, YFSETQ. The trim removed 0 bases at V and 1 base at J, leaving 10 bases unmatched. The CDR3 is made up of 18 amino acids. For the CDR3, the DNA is TGCGCCAGCAGCTTGGCTCTACAGGGGGCCCTCCAGAACACTGAAGCTTTCTTT. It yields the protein CASSLALQGALQNTEAFF.

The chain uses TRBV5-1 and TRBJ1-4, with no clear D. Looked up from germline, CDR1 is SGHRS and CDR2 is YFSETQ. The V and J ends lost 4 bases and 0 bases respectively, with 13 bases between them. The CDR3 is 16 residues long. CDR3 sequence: CASSMSGGATNEKLFF. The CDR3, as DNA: TGCGCCAGCAGCATGTCGGGAGGCGCAACTAATGAAAAACTGTTTTTT.

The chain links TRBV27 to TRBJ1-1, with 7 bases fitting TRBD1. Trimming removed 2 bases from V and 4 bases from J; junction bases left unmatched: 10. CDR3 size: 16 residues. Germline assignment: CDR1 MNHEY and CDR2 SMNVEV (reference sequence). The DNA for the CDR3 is TGTGCCAGCAGTTTAGACAGGGTTGGGTTTAGCACTGAAGCTTTCTTT. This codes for CASSLDRVGFSTEAFF.

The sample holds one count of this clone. CDR3 sequence (DNA): TGCAGCGTGAGGGGGGGGACTAATGAAAAACTGTTTTTT. Its protein product is CSVRGGTNEKLFF. V usage is TRBV29-1 and J usage is TRBJ1-4; D may be TRBD1 (6 bases). This CDR3 comprises 13 residues. V was pared by 6 bases and J by 2 bases, with 10 bases between. Germline V gives CDR1 SQVTM, CDR2 ANQGSEA. Variable domain in full (rest from reference TRBV29-1 and TRBJ1-4): SAVISQKPSRDICQRGTSLTIQCQVDSQVTMMFWYRQQPGQSLTLIATANQGSEATYESGFVIDKFPISRPNLTFSTLTVSNMSPEDSSIYLCSVRGGTNEKLFFGSGTQLSVL.

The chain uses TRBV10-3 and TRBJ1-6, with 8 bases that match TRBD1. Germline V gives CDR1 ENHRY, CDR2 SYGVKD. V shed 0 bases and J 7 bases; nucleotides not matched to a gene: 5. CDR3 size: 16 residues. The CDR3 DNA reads TGTGCCATCAGTGAGTCAACAGGGGGAGCGAATTCACCCCTCCACTTT. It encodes CAISESTGGANSPLHF.

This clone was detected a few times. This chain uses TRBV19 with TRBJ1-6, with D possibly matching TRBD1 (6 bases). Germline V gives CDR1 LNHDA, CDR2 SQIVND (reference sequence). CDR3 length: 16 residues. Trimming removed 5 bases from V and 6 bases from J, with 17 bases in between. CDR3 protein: CASSRGGQSPNSPLHF. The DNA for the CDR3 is TGTGCCAGTAGTCGGGGGGGACAATCTCCTAATTCACCCCTCCACTTT.

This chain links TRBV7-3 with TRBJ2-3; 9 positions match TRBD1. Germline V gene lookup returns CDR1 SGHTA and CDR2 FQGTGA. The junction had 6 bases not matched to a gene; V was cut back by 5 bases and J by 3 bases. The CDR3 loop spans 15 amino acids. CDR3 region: CASSLQGARTDTQYF. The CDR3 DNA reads TGTGCCAGCAGCCTACAGGGGGCGCGAACAGATACGCAGTATTTT. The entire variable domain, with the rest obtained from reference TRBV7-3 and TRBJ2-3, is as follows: GAGVSQTPSNKVTEKGKYVELRCDPISGHTALYWYRQSLGQGPEFLIYFQGTGAADDSGLPNDRFFAVRPEGSVSTLKIQRTERGDSAVYLCASSLQGARTDTQYFGPGTRLTVL.

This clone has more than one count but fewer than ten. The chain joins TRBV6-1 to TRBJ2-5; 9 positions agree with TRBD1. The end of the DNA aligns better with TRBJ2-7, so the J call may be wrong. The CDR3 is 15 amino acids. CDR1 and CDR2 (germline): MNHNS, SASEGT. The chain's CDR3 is CASRLAGTGIHEQYF. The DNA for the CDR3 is TGTGCCAGCAGGTTGGCCGGGACAGGGATCCACGAGCAGTACTTC.

Here the CDR3 DNA reads TGTGCCAGCAAACTGCCCCAGGGATACGAGCAGTACTTC. It codes for CASKLPQGYEQYF. The V call is TRBV6-5, the J call TRBJ2-7, with D possibly being TRBD1 (5 bases). Trimming shortened V by 7 bases and J by 4 bases, and 14 bases separated the two germline ends. This CDR3 has 13 amino acids. Germline CDR1 is MNHEY and CDR2 is SVGAGI.

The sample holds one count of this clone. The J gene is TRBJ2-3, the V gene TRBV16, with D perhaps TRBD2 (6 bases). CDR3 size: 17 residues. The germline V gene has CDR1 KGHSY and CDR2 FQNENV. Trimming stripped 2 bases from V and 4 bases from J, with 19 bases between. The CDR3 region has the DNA TGTGCCAGCAGCCAAACCGGGCTGGTCGGGGGAGCAGATACGCAGTATTTT. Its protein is CASSQTGLVGGADTQYF.